This TCR beta chain comes out of a study of blood T cell repertoires in COVID-19. Looking at the study overall: Some COVID-19 samples were acute and others convalescent; all came from the United States, Italy and Spain.

V dropped 7 bases and J dropped 5; count of bases not matched to a gene: 9. The CDR3 runs to 15 residues. Looked up from germline, CDR1 is LNHDA and CDR2 is SQIVND (reference sequence). The assay was immunoSEQ multiplex PCR, and TCRdb's table has in-frame clones only and misses some. The sample holds 300,000 to 400,000 clones, about nine tenths seen once. The rearrangement joins TRBV19 to TRBJ1-5, with 9 bases fitting TRBD1. The specimen was peripheral blood. This sequence was found in a man aged 50 or older with active or convalescent COVID-19. In nucleotides, the CDR3 is TGTGCCAGTACCAAACAGGGGGCAGGGGATCAGCCCCAGCATTTT. This gives the protein CASTKQGAGDQPQHF. Based on the CDR3 plus reference TRBV19 and TRBJ1-5, the full variable domain is DGGITQSPKYLFRKEGQNVTLSCEQNLNHDAMYWYRQDPGQGLRLIYYSQIVNDFQKGDIAEGYSVSREKKESFPLTVTSAQKNPTAFYLCASTKQGAGDQPQHFGDGTRLSIL.